The 27 T cell receptor beta chains listed next were all sequenced from one sample in a study of blood T cell repertoires in COVID-19. This table comes from immunoSEQ multiplex PCR, and its TCRdb copy is limited to in-frame clones, with some not included. This table has 130,000 to 150,000 clones, roughly 80% appearing once. Sequences were obtained from peripheral blood. These receptors were obtained from a human donor with acute or convalescent COVID-19. The donor label of this sample is uncertain.

The chain carries TRBV5-6 and TRBJ2-6; D is undetermined. The CDR3 loop spans 17 amino acids. Germline CDR1 and CDR2: SGHDT and YYEEEE. Deletions cut 4 bases from V and 0 bases from J, with 14 bases between. This CDR3 reads CASSGQLTGSGANVLTF. In nucleotides, the CDR3 is TGTGCCAGCAGCGGCCAGCTGACGGGCTCTGGGGCCAACGTCCTGACTTTC.

The sample holds one count of this clone. The chain uses TRBV5-1 and TRBJ2-5; 12 nucleotides agree with TRBD2. The CDR3 has 17 residues. The J segment lost 4 bases and the V segment lost 2 bases, leaving 9 bases of the junction unmatched. CDR1 and CDR2 from the germline V gene are SGHRS and YFSETQ. CDR3 amino acids: CASSLSLAGGPGETQYF. The CDR3 DNA sequence: TGCGCCAGCAGCTTAAGCCTAGCGGGGGGGCCGGGAGAGACCCAGTACTTC.

V and J are TRBV6-5 and TRBJ1-2; TRBD1 matches 10 bases. This CDR3 spans 15 amino acids. CDR1 is MNHEY and CDR2 is SVGAGI in the germline V gene. The ends lost 2 bases at V and 6 bases at J; junction bases unmatched: 6. CDR3: CASSYGRDRGHGYTF. CDR3 DNA: TGTGCCAGCAGTTACGGCCGGGACAGGGGACATGGCTACACCTTC.

This rearrangement joins TRBV27 to TRBJ1-1, with 8 bases fitting TRBD1. Germline CDR1 MNHEY, CDR2 SMNVEV (reference sequence). The CDR3 runs to 14 residues. Unmatched junction bases numbered 6, after V lost 5 bases and J lost 4 bases. The CDR3 sequence: CASSIRTGLTEAFF. The CDR3 region has the DNA TGTGCCAGCAGTATCCGGACAGGGCTCACTGAAGCTTTCTTT.

The chain carries TRBV4-1 and TRBJ2-3; the match to TRBD2 covers 10 bases. This CDR3 contains 18 residues. V trimming: 1 base; J trimming: 2 bases; junction bases outside the gene matches: 9. Germline lookup yields CDR1 MGHRA and CDR2 YSYEKL. The CDR3, as DNA: TGCGCCAGCAGCCAAGCCTGGGGAAGCGGGGGGGTCACAGATACGCAGTATTTT. This encodes CASSQAWGSGGVTDTQYF.

Only a few counts were recorded for this clone. The V and J genes are TRBV28 and TRBJ1-5; D remains ambiguous. Looked up from germline, CDR1 is MDHEN and CDR2 is SYDVKM. V was clipped by 4 bases and J by 6 bases, with 7 bases between them. CDR3 length equals 12 residues. CDR3 residues: CASSSPIQPQHF. The CDR3, as DNA: TGTGCCAGCAGTTCCCCCATTCAGCCCCAGCATTTT.

The V call is TRBV30, the J call TRBJ1-2; D is ambiguous. CDR1 is GTSNPN and CDR2 is SVGIG in the germline V gene (reference sequence). This CDR3 is 11 amino acids long. Trimming shortened V by 3 bases and J by 8 bases, and 10 bases separated the two germline ends. The CDR3 DNA is TGTGCCTGGAGCATTGATCGGGGCTACACCTTC. This gives the protein CAWSIDRGYTF.

This chain links TRBV6-5 with TRBJ2-7; the match to TRBD1 covers 11 bases. This CDR3 contains 15 residues. V lost 6 bases and J lost 4; bases outside the gene matches: 8. Looked up from germline, CDR1 is MNHEY and CDR2 is SVGAGI. The CDR3 DNA reads TGTGCCAGCAGCGACGCGGACAGGGGGCAATACGAGCAGTACTTC. Protein: CASSDADRGQYEQYF.

The chain employs TRBV24-1 and TRBJ2-2; 8 nucleotides line up with TRBD1. The ends lost 0 bases at V and 4 bases at J; junction bases unmatched: 6. The CDR3 length is 17 residues. From germline, CDR1 is KGHDR and CDR2 SFDVKD. CDR3 in DNA: TGTGCCACCAGTGATTTGACCCAGGGGGCAGGCACCGGGGAGCTGTTTTTT. Amino acids: CATSDLTQGAGTGELFF.

The chain combines TRBV19 with TRBJ2-3; maybe TRBD2 (6 bases). The germline V gene encodes CDR1 LNHDA and CDR2 SQIVND (reference sequence). CDR3 length: 16 residues. Trimming took off 5 bases at V and 0 bases at J, with 15 bases between the two ends. In DNA, the CDR3 is TGTGCCAGTAGTTCTTACGGGACTCTTAGCACAGATACGCAGTATTTT. Amino acid sequence: CASSSYGTLSTDTQYF.

This clone was seen only a few times. V and J are TRBV19 and TRBJ2-7; D possibly corresponds to TRBD2 (6 bases). Looked up from germline, CDR1 is LNHDA and CDR2 is SQIVND (reference sequence). The CDR3 sequence is 15 residues long. Trimming cost V 5 bases and J 0 bases, with 14 bases left between them. The CDR3 DNA reads as TGTGCCAGTAGTTGGGGGGACCGAAGCTCCTACGAGCAGTACTTC. Its protein is CASSWGDRSSYEQYF. The complete variable domain, with remaining parts taken from reference TRBV19 and TRBJ2-7, reads DGGITQSPKYLFRKEGQNVTLSCEQNLNHDAMYWYRQDPGQGLRLIYYSQIVNDFQKGDIAEGYSVSREKKESFPLTVTSAQKNPTAFYLCASSWGDRSSYEQYFGPGTRLTVT.

The chain uses TRBV30 and TRBJ2-1, with a possible D match to TRBD1 (6 bases). The CDR3 extends over 13 amino acids. V lost 0 bases and J lost 5, with 8 bases in between. Looked up from germline, CDR1 is GTSNPN and CDR2 is SVGIG (reference sequence). CDR3 loop: CAWSVTGNNEQFF. The DNA of the CDR3 is TGTGCCTGGAGTGTAACAGGGAACAATGAGCAGTTCTTC.

The V call is TRBV3-1 (or the pseudogene TRBV3-2), the J call TRBJ2-1, with D perhaps matching TRBD2 (6 bases). The CDR3 has 15 amino acids. V shed 5 bases and J shed 0 bases, with 11 bases lying between them. Germline V gene data show CDR1 as LGHDT and CDR2 as YNNKEL (reference sequence). Here the CDR3 DNA reads TGTGCCAGCAGCTCGGACGGGAGCTCCTACAATGAGCAGTTCTTC. It yields the protein CASSSDGSSYNEQFF.

The chain uses TRBV5-4 and TRBJ2-1, with TRBD2 as a possible D gene (6 bases). Germline CDR1 reads SGHNT; CDR2 reads YYREEE (reference sequence). Deletions cut 0 bases from V and 6 bases from J, with 10 bases between. The CDR3 contains 14 residues. Here the CDR3 reads CASSLGLVSNEQFF. The CDR3 region has the DNA TGTGCCAGCAGCTTGGGACTAGTAAGCAATGAGCAGTTCTTC.

This clone was detected only a few times. The V gene is TRBV19, the J gene TRBJ1-2, with a weak D call TRBD1 (6 bases). V shed 5 bases and J shed 3 bases, with 22 bases lying between them. The CDR3 is 17 residues long. CDR1 and CDR2 (germline): LNHDA, SQIVND (reference sequence). The CDR3 coding sequence is TGTGCCAGTAGTTCAGAAACCGGGACACTTTTCTACTATGGCTACACCTTC. Translated, it gives CASSSETGTLFYYGYTF.

The chain couples TRBV6-2 or TRBV6-3 to TRBJ1-1, with 9 bases lining up with TRBD1. The CDR3 has 17 amino acids. The V and J ends lost 2 bases and 3 bases, in that order; junction bases with no gene match: 10. CDR1 and CDR2 (germline): MNHEY, SVGEGT. CDR3 loop: CASSYLLDRGRDTEAFF. CDR3 DNA: TGTGCCAGCAGTTACCTACTGGACAGGGGACGAGACACTGAAGCTTTCTTT.

The count of this clone is one. The V call is TRBV2, the J call TRBJ2-2, with no clear D. In germline, CDR1 is SNHLY, CDR2 FYNNEI. Between the trimmed V and J ends, which lost 2 bases and 1 base, there was a span of 17 bases. This CDR3 has 18 amino acids. The DNA of the CDR3 is TGTGCCAGCAGTGAATGGTCTCTCAGGCAGCTGAACACCGGGGAGCTGTTTTTT. The encoded protein is CASSEWSLRQLNTGELFF.

This clone has a handful of counts. V usage is TRBV6-5 and J usage is TRBJ1-5, with TRBD1 matching over 7 bases. The germline V gene encodes CDR1 MNHEY and CDR2 SVGAGI. CDR3 length equals 14 residues. V lost 3 bases, J lost 7 bases, and 6 bases stayed unmatched. The CDR3 DNA reads as TGTGCCAGCAGTTATAAAGGGGGCAGGCAGCCCCAGCATTTT. Protein product: CASSYKGGRQPQHF.

A note on this clone: Sequence at one end of the junction differs from germline and may be a read error. J is TRBJ2-3 and V is TRBV2; D possibly matches TRBD1 or TRBD2 (6 bases each). The CDR3 runs to 14 residues. Germline CDR1 SNHLY, CDR2 FYNNEI. The DNA for the CDR3 is TGTGCCAGCACTGAAGACAGGAGGGGAGATACGCAGTATTTT. It codes for CASTEDRRGDTQYF.

In its sample, this clone was seen a few times. The chain joins TRBV10-3 to TRBJ2-1; TRBD1 might be the D (6 bases). The CDR3 runs 15 residues. CDR1 is ENHRY and CDR2 is SYGVKD in the germline V gene. The V gene lost 0 bases and the J gene lost 2 bases, with 8 bases spanning the gap. DNA for the CDR3: TGTGCCATCAGTGAGTCGACAGGAGCCTACAATGAGCAGTTCTTC. It specifies CAISESTGAYNEQFF.

This chain connects TRBV9 to TRBJ2-2; TRBD1 agrees at 8 bases. This CDR3 comprises 15 residues. The germline V gene has CDR1 SGDLS and CDR2 YYNGEE. Losses at the gene ends were 0 bases for V and 7 bases for J; bases not matched to a gene: 5. The CDR3 loop is CASSVDETGVGELFF. The CDR3 DNA reads as TGTGCCAGCAGCGTAGACGAGACAGGGGTCGGGGAGCTGTTTTTT.

The sample holds a few counts of this clone. This chain connects TRBV7-2 to TRBJ1-6; TRBD1 is a possible D gene (6 bases). V was clipped by 10 bases and J by 10 bases, with 20 bases between them. Germline V gives CDR1 SGHTA, CDR2 FQGNSA. The CDR3 runs to 14 residues. Here the CDR3 DNA reads TGTGCCACCCTCCTAACAGGGTTCGGCTCACCCCTCCACTTT. The encoded protein is CATLLTGFGSPLHF. Full variable domain (rest looked up from reference TRBV7-2 and TRBJ1-6): GAGVSQSPSNKVTEKGKDVELRCDPISGHTALYWYRQSLGQGLEFLIYFQGNSAPDKSGLPSDRFSAERTGGSVSTLTIQRTQQEDSAVYLCATLLTGFGSPLHFGNGTRLTVT.

V and J are TRBV2 and TRBJ2-3, with 11 positions matching TRBD2. Germline V CDR1 and CDR2: SNHLY, FYNNEI. The CDR3 is 19 amino acids. V shed 5 bases, J shed 0 bases, and the junction held 13 bases outside the gene matches. The CDR3 region is CASSKRLAGSLTSTDTQYF. In DNA, the CDR3 is TGTGCCAGCAGTAAGAGACTAGCGGGGAGTCTTACTAGCACAGATACGCAGTATTTT.

The genes are TRBV5-1 and TRBJ1-2; 8 bases fit TRBD1. CDR1 is SGHRS and CDR2 is YFSETQ in the germline V gene. CDR3 size: 14 residues. The V and J ends lost 4 bases and 2 bases, in that order; junction bases with no gene match: 4. CDR3 in DNA: TGCGCCAGCAGCCAGGGGGCAGCCAACTATGGCTACACCTTC. It is translated as CASSQGAANYGYTF.

This chain connects TRBV5-4 to TRBJ2-1, with 10 bases matching TRBD2. The CDR3 is 20 amino acids. Germline V gene data show CDR1 as SGHNT and CDR2 as YYREEE (reference sequence). V dropped 4 bases and J dropped 0; count of bases not matched to a gene: 16. CDR3 region: CASSPGSLIAGGSSYNEQFF. DNA of the CDR3: TGTGCCAGCAGCCCGGGGAGCCTTATAGCGGGGGGCAGCTCCTACAATGAGCAGTTCTTC.

CDR3 protein: CASSLGGGEQYV. CDR3 nucleotides: TGTGCCAGCAGCTTAGGAGGCGGCGAGCAGTACGTC. V usage is TRBV11-1 and J usage is TRBJ2-7; D gene unclear. The CDR3 covers 12 residues. Trimming cost V 1 base and J 6 bases, with 7 bases left between them. Germline V CDR1 and CDR2: SGHAT, FQDESV (reference sequence).

The rearrangement joins TRBV27 to TRBJ1-4; 7 nucleotides line up with TRBD1. Germline V gene lookup returns CDR1 MNHEY and CDR2 SMNVEV (reference sequence). Trimming took 5 bases from V and 3 from J; bases not matched to a gene: 18. The CDR3 spans 19 residues. CDR3 nucleotides: TGTGCCAGCAGTCCGACAGGGTTCGATATATGGTCTGCTAATGAAAAACTGTTTTTT. Amino acids: CASSPTGFDIWSANEKLFF. Full variable domain (rest looked up from reference TRBV27 and TRBJ1-4): EAQVTQNPRYLITVTGKKLTVTCSQNMNHEYMSWYRQDPGLGLRQIYYSMNVEVTDKGDVPEGYKVSRKEKRNFPLILESPSPNQTSLYFCASSPTGFDIWSANEKLFFGSGTQLSVL.